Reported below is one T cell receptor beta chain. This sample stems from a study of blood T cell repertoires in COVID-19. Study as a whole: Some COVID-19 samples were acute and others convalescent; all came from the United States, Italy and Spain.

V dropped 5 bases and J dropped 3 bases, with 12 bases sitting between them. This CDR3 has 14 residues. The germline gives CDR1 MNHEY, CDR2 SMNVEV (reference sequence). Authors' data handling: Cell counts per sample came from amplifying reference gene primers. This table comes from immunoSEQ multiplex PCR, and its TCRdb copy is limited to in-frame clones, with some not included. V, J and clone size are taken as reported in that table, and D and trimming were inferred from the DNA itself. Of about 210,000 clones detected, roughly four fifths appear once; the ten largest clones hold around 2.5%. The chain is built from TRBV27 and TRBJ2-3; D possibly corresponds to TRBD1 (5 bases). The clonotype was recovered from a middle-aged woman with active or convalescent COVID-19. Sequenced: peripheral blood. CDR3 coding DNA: TGTGCCAGCAGTCCCAGGGTGGGGACAGATACGCAGTATTTT. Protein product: CASSPRVGTDTQYF.